The TCR beta chain described here comes from a study of T cells after yellow fever vaccination. Whole-study findings and limits: Re-detected after boosting: most primary clones, 95% to 98% of CD4 and about 89% of CD8. On re-exposure, the response was weaker but peaked faster, at day 5 versus 15.

Conversion of TCR transcripts into cDNA relied on 5'RACE template switching, which added a universal primer site and UMIs. MiXCR, applied by TCRdb to the 5' RACE reads, yields one record per CDR3 protein. The table lists hundreds of thousands of distinct CDR3 sequences, about 12% of them singletons, with 14% to 15% in the top ten. V was pared by 6 bases and J by 5 bases, with 20 bases between. The CDR3 extends over 16 amino acids. Germline assignment: CDR1 SGHDN and CDR2 FVKESK. This clonotype was detected a few times. Its antigen remains unknown. Here the sequenced sample was PBMCs, taken on the day of the yellow fever booster vaccination. The J gene is TRBJ2-1, the V gene TRBV14; D may be TRBD2 (6 bases). The sequence derives from a man aged 30-40 years who received the YFV17D yellow fever vaccine. This CDR3 is CASSLLASRGHNEQFF. The CDR3 DNA reads TGTGCCAGCAGTCTGCTAGCGTCGCGGGGACACAATGAGCAGTTCTTC.